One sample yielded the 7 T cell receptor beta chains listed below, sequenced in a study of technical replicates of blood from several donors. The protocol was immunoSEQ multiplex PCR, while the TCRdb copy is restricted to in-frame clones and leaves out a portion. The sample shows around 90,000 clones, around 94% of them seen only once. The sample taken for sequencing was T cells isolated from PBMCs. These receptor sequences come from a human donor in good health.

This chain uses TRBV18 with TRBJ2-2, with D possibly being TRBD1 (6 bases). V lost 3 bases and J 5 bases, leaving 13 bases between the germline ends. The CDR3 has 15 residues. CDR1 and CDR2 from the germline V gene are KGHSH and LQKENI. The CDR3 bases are TGTGCCAGCTCACCTATCGGGACACTAACCGGGGAGCTGTTTTTT. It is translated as CASSPIGTLTGELFF.

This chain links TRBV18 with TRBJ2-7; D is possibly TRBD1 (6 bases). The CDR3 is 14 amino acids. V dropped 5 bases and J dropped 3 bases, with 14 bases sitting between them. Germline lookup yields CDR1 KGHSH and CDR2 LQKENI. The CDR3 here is CASSAASGVYEQYF. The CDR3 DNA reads TGTGCCAGCTCAGCAGCCTCAGGGGTCTACGAGCAGTACTTC.

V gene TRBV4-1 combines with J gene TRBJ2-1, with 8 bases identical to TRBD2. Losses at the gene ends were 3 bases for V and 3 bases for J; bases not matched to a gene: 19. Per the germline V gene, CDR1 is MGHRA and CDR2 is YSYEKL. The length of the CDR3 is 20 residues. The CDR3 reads CASSHPARGGSGADYNEQFF. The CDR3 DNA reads TGCGCCAGCAGCCATCCCGCCCGGGGGGGGTCTGGAGCGGACTACAATGAGCAGTTCTTC.

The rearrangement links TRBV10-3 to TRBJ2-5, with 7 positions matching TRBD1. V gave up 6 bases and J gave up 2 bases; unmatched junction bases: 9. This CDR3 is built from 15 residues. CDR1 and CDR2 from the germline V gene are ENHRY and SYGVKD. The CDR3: CAISPGQPLQETQYF. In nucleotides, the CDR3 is TGTGCCATCAGCCCGGGACAGCCCCTACAAGAGACCCAGTACTTC.

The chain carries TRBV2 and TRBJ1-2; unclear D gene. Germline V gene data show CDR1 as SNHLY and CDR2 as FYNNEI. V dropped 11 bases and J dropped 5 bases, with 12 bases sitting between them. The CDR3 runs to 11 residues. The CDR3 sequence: CARQSTYGYTF. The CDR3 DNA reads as TGTGCCCGACAAAGTACATATGGCTACACCTTC.

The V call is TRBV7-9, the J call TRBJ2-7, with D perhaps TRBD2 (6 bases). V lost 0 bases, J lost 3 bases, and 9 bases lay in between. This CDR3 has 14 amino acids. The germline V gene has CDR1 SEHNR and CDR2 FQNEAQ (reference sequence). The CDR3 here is CASSLATGDYEQYF. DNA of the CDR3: TGTGCCAGCAGCTTAGCGACGGGAGACTACGAGCAGTACTTC.

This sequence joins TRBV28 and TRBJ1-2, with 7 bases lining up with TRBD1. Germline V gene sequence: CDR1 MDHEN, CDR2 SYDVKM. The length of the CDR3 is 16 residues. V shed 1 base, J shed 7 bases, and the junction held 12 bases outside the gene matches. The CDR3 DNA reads TGTGCCAGCAGTTTATTCTATTCGACAGGGTACCTTGGCTACACCTTC. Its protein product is CASSLFYSTGYLGYTF.